These T cell receptor beta chains were read from a single sample in a study of Graves' ophthalmopathy and Graves' hyperthyroidism. MiXCR was run by TCRdb on the multiplex PCR reads, yielding one entry per CDR3 protein. The table includes about 220,000 distinct CDR3 sequences, roughly a fifth detected once. Sequencing was carried out using peripheral blood. The receptors derive from a woman aged 50 to 65 with Graves' ophthalmopathy. Both conserved end residues are part of each CDR3. The order of the fields is D gene, CDR3 length, clone size, V gene, J gene, CDR3 protein, CDR3 DNA. D genes are given only for firm matches. Clone size is shown for a subset of rows, as once, few, many or a class of expanded clone.

d_call: TRBD1
cdr3_length: 16
clone_size: many
v_call: TRBV7-3
j_call: TRBJ2-7
cdr3_aa: CASSLTRGQGTHEQYF
cdr3_nt: TGTGCCAGCAGCTTAACGAGGGGACAGGGGACCCACGAGCAGTACTTC

d_call: NA
cdr3_length: 12
clone_size: many
v_call: TRBV20-1
j_call: TRBJ1-2
cdr3_aa: CSARLKTHGYTF
cdr3_nt: TGCAGTGCTAGGCTAAAGACCCATGGCTACACCTTC

d_call: NA
cdr3_length: 14
clone_size: many
v_call: TRBV5-5
j_call: TRBJ1-1
cdr3_aa: CASSFEMGNTEAFF
cdr3_nt: TGTGCCAGCAGCTTCGAGATGGGGAACACTGAAGCTTTCTTT

d_call: NA
cdr3_length: 13
clone_size: many
v_call: TRBV12-5
j_call: TRBJ1-1
cdr3_aa: CASAPSWGTEAFF
cdr3_nt: TGTGCTAGTGCACCCTCGTGGGGTACTGAAGCTTTCTTT

d_call: TRBD1
cdr3_length: 15
clone_size: NA
v_call: TRBV30
j_call: TRBJ2-5
cdr3_aa: CACIFWGQGQETQYF
cdr3_nt: TGTGCCTGCATCTTCTGGGGACAGGGGCAAGAGACCCAGTACTTC

d_call: NA
cdr3_length: 18
clone_size: once
v_call: TRBV28
j_call: TRBJ2-5
cdr3_aa: CASSLAEESTSRRETQYF
cdr3_nt: TGTGCCAGCAGTTTGGCGGAGGAATCGACCTCGAGGCGGGAGACCCAGTACTTC

d_call: NA
cdr3_length: 13
clone_size: many
v_call: TRBV15
j_call: TRBJ1-5
cdr3_aa: CATSRDRGEPQHF
cdr3_nt: TGTGCCACCAGCAGAGACAGGGGAGAGCCCCAGCATTTT

d_call: TRBD2
cdr3_length: 19
clone_size: many
v_call: TRBV28
j_call: TRBJ2-7
cdr3_aa: CASSPPGLASGTPSYEQYF
cdr3_nt: TGTGCCAGCAGCCCCCCCGGTCTGGCTAGCGGGACCCCCTCCTACGAGCAGTACTTC

d_call: NA
cdr3_length: 14
clone_size: many
v_call: TRBV20-1
j_call: TRBJ1-5
cdr3_aa: CSARVGASNQPQHF
cdr3_nt: TGCAGTGCTAGAGTAGGGGCTAGCAATCAGCCCCAGCATTTT

d_call: NA
cdr3_length: 16
clone_size: NA
v_call: TRBV19
j_call: TRBJ1-6
cdr3_aa: CASSTRRGSQNSPLHF
cdr3_nt: TGTGCCAGTAGTACTCGGAGGGGGAGTCAGAATTCACCCCTCCACTTT

d_call: NA
cdr3_length: 13
clone_size: many
v_call: TRBV7-3
j_call: TRBJ2-5
cdr3_aa: CASSLYMDATQYF
cdr3_nt: TGTGCCAGCAGCTTATATATGGACGCGACCCAGTACTTC

d_call: NA
cdr3_length: 14
clone_size: NA
v_call: TRBV6-2/TRBV6-3
j_call: TRBJ2-5
cdr3_aa: CASTVTSFGETQYF
cdr3_nt: TGTGCCAGCACGGTTACTAGCTTCGGAGAGACCCAGTACTTC

d_call: TRBD1
cdr3_length: 16
clone_size: NA
v_call: TRBV6-2/TRBV6-3
j_call: TRBJ2-7
cdr3_aa: CASSYVAGTGGDEQYF
cdr3_nt: TGTGCCAGCAGTTACGTGGCCGGGACAGGGGGCGACGAGCAGTACTTC

d_call: NA
cdr3_length: 13
clone_size: many
v_call: TRBV2
j_call: TRBJ2-2
cdr3_aa: CASRQLNTGELFF
cdr3_nt: TGTGCCAGCAGACAGTTGAACACCGGGGAGCTGTTTTTT

d_call: NA
cdr3_length: 13
clone_size: NA
v_call: TRBV18
j_call: TRBJ1-2
cdr3_aa: CASSPQGLDGYTF
cdr3_nt: TGTGCCAGCTCACCACAGGGGTTGGATGGCTACACCTTC

d_call: TRBD1
cdr3_length: 15
clone_size: many
v_call: TRBV2
j_call: TRBJ1-5
cdr3_aa: CASSETGQGDQPQHF
cdr3_nt: TGTGCCAGCAGTGAAACGGGACAGGGGGATCAGCCCCAGCATTTT

d_call: NA
cdr3_length: 16
clone_size: NA
v_call: TRBV6-1
j_call: TRBJ2-6
cdr3_aa: CASVKGWGSGANVLTF
cdr3_nt: TGTGCCAGTGTCAAGGGGTGGGGCTCTGGGGCCAACGTCCTGACTTTC

d_call: NA
cdr3_length: 13
clone_size: few
v_call: TRBV5-5
j_call: TRBJ1-1
cdr3_aa: CASSLTGSPEAFF
cdr3_nt: TGTGCCAGCAGCTTGACAGGAAGCCCTGAAGCTTTCTTT

d_call: NA
cdr3_length: 13
clone_size: NA
v_call: TRBV28
j_call: TRBJ2-2
cdr3_aa: CASINSGSGELFF
cdr3_nt: TGTGCCAGCATCAATTCGGGGTCCGGGGAGCTGTTTTTT

d_call: NA
cdr3_length: 17
clone_size: NA
v_call: TRBV6-5
j_call: TRBJ1-2
cdr3_aa: CASSYSPGTRNNYGYTF
cdr3_nt: TGTGCCAGCAGTTACTCACCGGGCACCAGAAATAACTATGGCTACACCTTC

d_call: TRBD1
cdr3_length: 15
clone_size: many
v_call: TRBV20-1
j_call: TRBJ1-6
cdr3_aa: CSASSDRGTPSPLHF
cdr3_nt: TGCAGTGCTTCATCGGACAGGGGGACCCCTTCACCCCTCCACTTT

d_call: NA
cdr3_length: 15
clone_size: NA
v_call: TRBV28
j_call: TRBJ2-5
cdr3_aa: CASSSGSATRETQYF
cdr3_nt: TGTGCCAGCAGCTCCGGCTCGGCTACTAGGGAGACCCAGTACTTC

d_call: NA
cdr3_length: 15
clone_size: many
v_call: TRBV24-1
j_call: TRBJ2-2
cdr3_aa: CATSVEDTNTGELFF
cdr3_nt: TGTGCCACCAGTGTAGAGGACACAAACACCGGGGAGCTGTTTTTT

d_call: NA
cdr3_length: 16
clone_size: few
v_call: TRBV24-1
j_call: TRBJ2-2
cdr3_aa: CATHPRGGANTGELFF
cdr3_nt: TGTGCCACCCATCCCCGTGGGGGCGCGAACACCGGGGAGCTGTTTTTT

d_call: NA
cdr3_length: 12
clone_size: many
v_call: TRBV12-3/TRBV12-4
j_call: TRBJ1-2
cdr3_aa: CASSGRYNGYTF
cdr3_nt: TGTGCCAGCAGCGGACGTTATAATGGCTACACCTTC

d_call: TRBD1
cdr3_length: 15
clone_size: many
v_call: TRBV3-1
j_call: TRBJ2-5
cdr3_aa: CASSLQTGNQETQYF
cdr3_nt: TGTGCCAGCAGCCTTCAGACAGGGAACCAAGAGACCCAGTACTTC

d_call: TRBD1
cdr3_length: 15
clone_size: many
v_call: TRBV5-1
j_call: TRBJ2-7
cdr3_aa: CASSSTGTGAGEQYF
cdr3_nt: TGCGCCAGCAGCTCGACCGGGACAGGGGCAGGCGAGCAGTACTTC

d_call: TRBD1
cdr3_length: 19
clone_size: many
v_call: TRBV12-5
j_call: TRBJ2-6
cdr3_aa: CASGLSRTGAFSGANVLTF
cdr3_nt: TGTGCTAGTGGTTTGTCTCGGACAGGGGCTTTCTCTGGGGCCAACGTCCTGACTTTC

d_call: NA
cdr3_length: 13
clone_size: many
v_call: TRBV30
j_call: TRBJ1-5
cdr3_aa: CAWSVAINQPQHF
cdr3_nt: TGTGCCTGGAGTGTAGCGATCAATCAGCCCCAGCATTTT

d_call: TRBD2
cdr3_length: 16
clone_size: many
v_call: TRBV6-1
j_call: TRBJ2-2
cdr3_aa: CASSEGAGVESGELFF
cdr3_nt: TGTGCCAGCAGTGAAGGAGCGGGAGTTGAGTCCGGGGAGCTGTTTTTT

d_call: TRBD2
cdr3_length: 16
clone_size: many
v_call: TRBV6-2/TRBV6-3
j_call: TRBJ2-5
cdr3_aa: CASSPGLAGASETQYF
cdr3_nt: TGTGCCAGCAGCCCGGGACTAGCGGGAGCGTCTGAGACCCAGTACTTC

d_call: NA
cdr3_length: 15
clone_size: many
v_call: TRBV10-3
j_call: TRBJ1-2
cdr3_aa: CATSRRGEPNYGYTF
cdr3_nt: TGTGCCACCTCCCGGAGGGGGGAGCCTAACTATGGCTACACCTTC

d_call: NA
cdr3_length: 16
clone_size: many
v_call: TRBV28
j_call: TRBJ1-1
cdr3_aa: CASSLDPREWGTEAFF
cdr3_nt: TGTGCCAGCAGTTTAGATCCACGGGAATGGGGCACTGAAGCTTTCTTT

d_call: NA
cdr3_length: 15
clone_size: many
v_call: TRBV24-1
j_call: TRBJ2-7
cdr3_aa: CATSDPRQGSYEQYF
cdr3_nt: TGTGCCACCAGTGATCCGCGGCAGGGCTCCTACGAGCAGTACTTC

d_call: TRBD1
cdr3_length: 16
clone_size: few
v_call: TRBV20-1
j_call: TRBJ1-2
cdr3_aa: CSARDPAGGRIYGYTF
cdr3_nt: TGCAGTGCTAGAGATCCAGCAGGGGGCAGGATCTATGGCTACACCTTC

d_call: NA
cdr3_length: 13
clone_size: many
v_call: TRBV6-1
j_call: TRBJ2-5
cdr3_aa: CASIGTSGETQYF
cdr3_nt: TGTGCCAGCATCGGGACCTCCGGAGAGACCCAGTACTTC

d_call: TRBD1
cdr3_length: 14
clone_size: NA
v_call: TRBV30
j_call: TRBJ2-2
cdr3_aa: CAWQSGTGVGELFF
cdr3_nt: TGTGCCTGGCAATCCGGGACAGGGGTCGGGGAGCTGTTTTTT

d_call: TRBD1
cdr3_length: 14
clone_size: many
v_call: TRBV12-3/TRBV12-4
j_call: TRBJ1-1
cdr3_aa: CASSPTGVNTEAFF
cdr3_nt: TGTGCCAGCAGTCCGACAGGGGTGAACACTGAAGCTTTCTTT

d_call: NA
cdr3_length: 15
clone_size: many
v_call: TRBV24-1
j_call: TRBJ2-5
cdr3_aa: CATSAGGGHGKTQYF
cdr3_nt: TGTGCCACCAGTGCCGGTGGCGGACACGGAAAGACCCAGTACTTC

d_call: NA
cdr3_length: 16
clone_size: many
v_call: TRBV11-2
j_call: TRBJ1-3
cdr3_aa: CASSPRASNSGNTIYF
cdr3_nt: TGTGCCAGCAGCCCCCGAGCATCTAACTCTGGAAACACCATATATTTT

d_call: TRBD2
cdr3_length: 15
clone_size: many
v_call: TRBV2
j_call: TRBJ2-7
cdr3_aa: CASSEVGGGPHEQYF
cdr3_nt: TGTGCCAGCAGTGAAGTTGGGGGAGGGCCCCACGAGCAGTACTTC

d_call: TRBD1
cdr3_length: 13
clone_size: many
v_call: TRBV7-9
j_call: TRBJ2-5
cdr3_aa: CASSPQGAETQYF
cdr3_nt: TGTGCCAGCAGCCCACAGGGGGCAGAGACCCAGTACTTC

d_call: TRBD1
cdr3_length: 12
clone_size: many
v_call: TRBV2
j_call: TRBJ2-5
cdr3_aa: CARGTGQETQYF
cdr3_nt: TGTGCCAGGGGGACAGGGCAAGAGACCCAGTACTTC

d_call: NA
cdr3_length: 14
clone_size: NA
v_call: TRBV2
j_call: TRBJ2-7
cdr3_aa: CASRRTQYSYEQYF
cdr3_nt: TGTGCCAGCAGGAGGACCCAATACTCCTACGAGCAGTACTTC

d_call: NA
cdr3_length: 15
clone_size: many
v_call: TRBV20-1
j_call: TRBJ1-1
cdr3_aa: CSARGDGKLNTEAFF
cdr3_nt: TGCAGTGCTAGAGGGGATGGGAAGTTGAACACTGAAGCTTTCTTT

d_call: NA
cdr3_length: 14
clone_size: NA
v_call: TRBV16
j_call: TRBJ1-5
cdr3_aa: CASSHPLSNQPQHF
cdr3_nt: TGTGCCAGCAGCCATCCCCTAAGCAATCAGCCCCAGCATTTT

d_call: TRBD2
cdr3_length: 15
clone_size: many
v_call: TRBV7-6
j_call: TRBJ2-7
cdr3_aa: CASSLTSGASDEQYF
cdr3_nt: TGTGCCAGCAGCTTAACTAGCGGGGCCTCGGACGAGCAGTACTTC

d_call: NA
cdr3_length: 16
clone_size: many
v_call: TRBV6-5
j_call: TRBJ2-5
cdr3_aa: CASSYSGQGGQETQYF
cdr3_nt: TGTGCCAGCAGTTACTCGGGCCAGGGGGGCCAAGAGACCCAGTACTTC

d_call: NA
cdr3_length: 14
clone_size: many
v_call: TRBV28
j_call: TRBJ2-7
cdr3_aa: CASSLGGSLYEQYF
cdr3_nt: TGTGCCAGCAGTTTAGGCGGATCCCTCTACGAGCAGTACTTC

d_call: NA
cdr3_length: 11
clone_size: NA
v_call: TRBV6-5
j_call: TRBJ1-2
cdr3_aa: CASVGGYGYTF
cdr3_nt: TGTGCCAGCGTTGGAGGATATGGCTACACCTTC

d_call: NA
cdr3_length: 15
clone_size: many
v_call: TRBV30
j_call: TRBJ1-1
cdr3_aa: CAWSPRRGMNTEAFF
cdr3_nt: TGTGCCTGGAGTCCCCGAAGGGGGATGAACACTGAAGCTTTCTTT

d_call: NA
cdr3_length: 15
clone_size: few
v_call: TRBV6-5
j_call: TRBJ1-1
cdr3_aa: CASSYSNPRNTEAFF
cdr3_nt: TGTGCCAGCAGTTACTCGAATCCGCGGAACACTGAAGCTTTCTTT

d_call: NA
cdr3_length: 13
clone_size: NA
v_call: TRBV27
j_call: TRBJ1-2
cdr3_aa: CASSPSGGYGYTF
cdr3_nt: TGTGCCAGCAGTCCAAGTGGGGGCTATGGCTACACCTTC

d_call: NA
cdr3_length: 14
clone_size: many
v_call: TRBV5-1
j_call: TRBJ1-2
cdr3_aa: CASSLSQGNSGYTF
cdr3_nt: TGCGCCAGCAGCTTGTCTCAGGGGAACTCTGGCTACACCTTC

d_call: NA
cdr3_length: 18
clone_size: NA
v_call: TRBV11-2
j_call: TRBJ1-6
cdr3_aa: CASSSIRSRDPYNSPLHF
cdr3_nt: TGTGCCAGCAGCTCCATACGATCCAGGGATCCCTATAATTCACCCCTCCACTTT

d_call: NA
cdr3_length: 13
clone_size: NA
v_call: TRBV20-1
j_call: TRBJ1-2
cdr3_aa: CSASGTPEDGYTF
cdr3_nt: TGCAGTGCTAGCGGGACACCAGAGGATGGCTACACCTTC

d_call: TRBD1
cdr3_length: 18
clone_size: many
v_call: TRBV6-2/TRBV6-3
j_call: TRBJ1-5
cdr3_aa: CASSYSGDRGPSNQPQHF
cdr3_nt: TGTGCCAGCAGTTACTCGGGAGACAGGGGACCGAGCAATCAGCCCCAGCATTTT